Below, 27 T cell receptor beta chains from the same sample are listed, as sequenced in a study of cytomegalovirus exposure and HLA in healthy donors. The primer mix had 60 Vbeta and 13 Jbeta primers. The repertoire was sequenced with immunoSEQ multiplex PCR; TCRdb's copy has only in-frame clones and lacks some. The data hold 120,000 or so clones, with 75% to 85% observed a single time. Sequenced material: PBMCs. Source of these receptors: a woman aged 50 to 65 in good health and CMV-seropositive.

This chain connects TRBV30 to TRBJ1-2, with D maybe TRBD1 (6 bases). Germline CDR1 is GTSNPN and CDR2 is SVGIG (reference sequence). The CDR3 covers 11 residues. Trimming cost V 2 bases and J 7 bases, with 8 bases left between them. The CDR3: CAWSRGGGYTF. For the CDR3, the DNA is TGTGCCTGGAGTCGAGGGGGTGGCTACACCTTC.

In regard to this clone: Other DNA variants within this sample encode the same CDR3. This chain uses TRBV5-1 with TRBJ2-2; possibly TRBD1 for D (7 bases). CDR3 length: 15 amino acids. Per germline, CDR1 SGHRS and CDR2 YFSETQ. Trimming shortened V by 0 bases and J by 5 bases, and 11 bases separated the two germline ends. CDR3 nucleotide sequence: TGCGCCAGCAGCTTGGGACAGGGAGGAACCGGGGAGCTGTTTTTT. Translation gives CASSLGQGGTGELFF.

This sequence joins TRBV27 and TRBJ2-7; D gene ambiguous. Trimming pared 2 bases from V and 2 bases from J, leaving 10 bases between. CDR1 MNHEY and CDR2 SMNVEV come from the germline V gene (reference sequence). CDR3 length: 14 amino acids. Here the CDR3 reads CASSLHPTAYEQYF. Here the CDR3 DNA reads TGTGCCAGCAGTTTACATCCCACAGCCTACGAGCAGTACTTC.

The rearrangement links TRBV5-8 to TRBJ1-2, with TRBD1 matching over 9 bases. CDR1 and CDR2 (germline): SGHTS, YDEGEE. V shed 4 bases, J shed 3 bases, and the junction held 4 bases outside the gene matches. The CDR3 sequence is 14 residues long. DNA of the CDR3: TGTGCCAGCAGCCCGGGGGACAGGGACTATGGCTACACCTTC. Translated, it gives CASSPGDRDYGYTF.

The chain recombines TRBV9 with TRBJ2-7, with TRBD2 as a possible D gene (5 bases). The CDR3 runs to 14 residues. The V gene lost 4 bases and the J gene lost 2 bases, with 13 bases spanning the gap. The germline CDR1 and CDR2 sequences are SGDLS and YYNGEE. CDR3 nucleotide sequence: TGTGCCAGCAGCCCCCAGACTACCCCCTACGAGCAGTACTTC. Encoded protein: CASSPQTTPYEQYF.

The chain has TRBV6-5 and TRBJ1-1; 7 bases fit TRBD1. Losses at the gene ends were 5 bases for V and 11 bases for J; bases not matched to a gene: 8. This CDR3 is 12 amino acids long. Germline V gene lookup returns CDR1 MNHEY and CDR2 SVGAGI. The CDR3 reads CASSQATGRAFF. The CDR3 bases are TGTGCCAGCAGTCAAGCGACAGGGCGGGCTTTCTTT.

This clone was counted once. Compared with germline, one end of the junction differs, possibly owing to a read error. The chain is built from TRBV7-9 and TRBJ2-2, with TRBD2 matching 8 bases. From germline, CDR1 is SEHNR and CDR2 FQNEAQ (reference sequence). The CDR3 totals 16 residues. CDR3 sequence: CSSSSTTSAYTGELFF. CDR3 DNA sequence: TGTTCCAGCAGCTCGACGACTAGCGCTTACACCGGGGAGCTGTTTTTT.

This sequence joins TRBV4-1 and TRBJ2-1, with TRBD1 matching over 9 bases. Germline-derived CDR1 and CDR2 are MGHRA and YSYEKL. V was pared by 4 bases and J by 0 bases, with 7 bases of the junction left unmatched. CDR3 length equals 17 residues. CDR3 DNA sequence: TGCGCCAGCAGCCGTACTAACAGGGGGCTCTCCTACAATGAGCAGTTCTTC. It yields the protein CASSRTNRGLSYNEQFF.

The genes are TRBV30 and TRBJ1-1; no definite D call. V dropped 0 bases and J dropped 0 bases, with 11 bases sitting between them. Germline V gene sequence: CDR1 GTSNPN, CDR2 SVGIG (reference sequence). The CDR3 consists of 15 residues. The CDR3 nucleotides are TGTGCCTGGAGTGTACTGGGAGTATTGAACACTGAAGCTTTCTTT. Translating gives CAWSVLGVLNTEAFF.

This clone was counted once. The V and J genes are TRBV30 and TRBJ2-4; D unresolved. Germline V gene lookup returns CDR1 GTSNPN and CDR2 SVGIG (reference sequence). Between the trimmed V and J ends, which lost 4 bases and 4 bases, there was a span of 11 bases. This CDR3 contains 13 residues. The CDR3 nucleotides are TGTGCCTGGATGCAGTCCGGGAAAAACATTCAGTACTTC. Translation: CAWMQSGKNIQYF.

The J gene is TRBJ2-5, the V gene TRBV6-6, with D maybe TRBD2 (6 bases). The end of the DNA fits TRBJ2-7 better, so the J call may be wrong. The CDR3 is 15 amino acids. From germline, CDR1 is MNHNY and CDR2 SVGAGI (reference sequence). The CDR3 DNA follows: TGTGCCAGCAGTTCACGGCAAGGGAGGACCTACGAGCAGTACTTC. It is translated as CASSSRQGRTYEQYF.

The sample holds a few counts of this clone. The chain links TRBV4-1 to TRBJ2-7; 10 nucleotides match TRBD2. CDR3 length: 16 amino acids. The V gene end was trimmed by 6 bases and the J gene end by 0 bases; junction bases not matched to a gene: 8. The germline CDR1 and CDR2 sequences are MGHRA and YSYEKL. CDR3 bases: TGCGCCAGCAGATACGATAGCGGGAGGAGCTCCTACGAGCAGTACTTC. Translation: CASRYDSGRSSYEQYF.

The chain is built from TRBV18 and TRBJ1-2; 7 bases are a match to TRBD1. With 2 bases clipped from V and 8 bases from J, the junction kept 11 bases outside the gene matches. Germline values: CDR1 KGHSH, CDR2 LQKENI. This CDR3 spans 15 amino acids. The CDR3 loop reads CASSPEHRGVQGYTF. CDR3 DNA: TGTGCCAGCTCACCAGAACACAGGGGTGTTCAAGGCTACACCTTC.

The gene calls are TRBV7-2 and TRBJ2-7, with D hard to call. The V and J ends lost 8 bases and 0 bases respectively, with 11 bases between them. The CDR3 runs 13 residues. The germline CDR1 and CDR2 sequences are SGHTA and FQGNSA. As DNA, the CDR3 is TGTGCCAGCGGCCCTTTCAGCTCCTACGAGCAGTACTTC. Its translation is CASGPFSSYEQYF.

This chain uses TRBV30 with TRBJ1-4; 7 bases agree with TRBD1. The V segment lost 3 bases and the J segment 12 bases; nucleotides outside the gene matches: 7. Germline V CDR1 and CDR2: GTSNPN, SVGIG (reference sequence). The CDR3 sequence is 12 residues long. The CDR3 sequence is CAWRWDSQQLFF. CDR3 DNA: TGTGCCTGGAGATGGGACAGCCAACAACTGTTTTTT.

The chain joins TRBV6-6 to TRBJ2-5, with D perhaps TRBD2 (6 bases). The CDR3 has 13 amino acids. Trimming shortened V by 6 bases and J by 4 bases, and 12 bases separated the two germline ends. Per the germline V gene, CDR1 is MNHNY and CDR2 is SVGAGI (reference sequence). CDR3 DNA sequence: TGTGCCAGCAGAGTCCAGGGAGGAGAGACCCAGTACTTC. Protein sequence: CASRVQGGETQYF.

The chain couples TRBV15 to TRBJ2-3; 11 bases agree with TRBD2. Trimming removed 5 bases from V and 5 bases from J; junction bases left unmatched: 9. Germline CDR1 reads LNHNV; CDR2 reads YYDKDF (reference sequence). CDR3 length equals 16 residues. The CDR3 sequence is CATSPGGLAGGDTQYF. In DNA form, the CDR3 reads TGTGCCACCAGCCCTGGAGGGCTAGCGGGGGGAGATACGCAGTATTTT.

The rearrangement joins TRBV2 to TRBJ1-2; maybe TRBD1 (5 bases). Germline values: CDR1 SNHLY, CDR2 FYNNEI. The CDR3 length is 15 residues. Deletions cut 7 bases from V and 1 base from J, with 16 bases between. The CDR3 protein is CASTQRAGHNYGYTF. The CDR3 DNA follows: TGTGCCAGCACTCAAAGGGCAGGGCATAACTATGGCTACACCTTC.

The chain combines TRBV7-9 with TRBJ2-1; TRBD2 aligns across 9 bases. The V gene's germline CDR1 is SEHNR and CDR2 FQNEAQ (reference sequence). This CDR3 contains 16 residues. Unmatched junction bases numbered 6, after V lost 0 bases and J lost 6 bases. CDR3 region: CASSLALAGEGNEQFF. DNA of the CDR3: TGTGCCAGCAGCTTAGCGTTAGCGGGAGAAGGCAATGAGCAGTTCTTC.

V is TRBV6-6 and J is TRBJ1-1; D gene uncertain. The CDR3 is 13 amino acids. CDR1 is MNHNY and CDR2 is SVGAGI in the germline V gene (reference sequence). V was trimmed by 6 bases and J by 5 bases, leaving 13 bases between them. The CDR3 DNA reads TGTGCCAGCAGGCCGGGGTTTGGGACTGAAGCTTTCTTT. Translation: CASRPGFGTEAFF.

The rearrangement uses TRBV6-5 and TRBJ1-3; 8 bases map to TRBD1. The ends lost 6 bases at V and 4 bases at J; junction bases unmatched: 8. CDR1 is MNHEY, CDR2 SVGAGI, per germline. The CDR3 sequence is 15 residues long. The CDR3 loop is CASRSGGTGGNTIYF. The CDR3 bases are TGTGCCAGCAGATCAGGGGGCACGGGAGGAAACACCATATATTTT.

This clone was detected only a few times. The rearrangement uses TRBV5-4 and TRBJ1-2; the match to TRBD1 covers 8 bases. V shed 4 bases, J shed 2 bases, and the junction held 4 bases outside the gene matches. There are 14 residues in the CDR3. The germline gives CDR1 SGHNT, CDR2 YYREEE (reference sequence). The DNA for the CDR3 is TGTGCCAGCAGCACCGGGACAGGAAACTATGGCTACACCTTC. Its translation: CASSTGTGNYGYTF.

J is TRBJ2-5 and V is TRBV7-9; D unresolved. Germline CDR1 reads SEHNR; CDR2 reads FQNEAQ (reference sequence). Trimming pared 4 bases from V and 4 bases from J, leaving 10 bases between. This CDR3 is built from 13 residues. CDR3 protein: CASSSPFRETQYF. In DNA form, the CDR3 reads TGTGCCAGCAGCTCCCCGTTCCGAGAGACCCAGTACTTC.

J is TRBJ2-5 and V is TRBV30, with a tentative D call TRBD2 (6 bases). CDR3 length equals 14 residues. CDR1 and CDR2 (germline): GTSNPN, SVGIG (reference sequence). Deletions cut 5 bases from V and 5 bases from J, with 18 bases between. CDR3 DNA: TGTGCCTGGGTGGAGGCGGGGTTAATCGAGACCCAGTACTTC. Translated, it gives CAWVEAGLIETQYF. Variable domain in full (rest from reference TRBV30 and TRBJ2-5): SQTIHQWPATLVQPVGSPLSLECTVEGTSNPNLYWYRQAAGRGLQLLFYSVGIGQISSEVPQNLSASRPQDRQFILSSKKLLLSDSGFYLCAWVEAGLIETQYFGPGTRLLVL.

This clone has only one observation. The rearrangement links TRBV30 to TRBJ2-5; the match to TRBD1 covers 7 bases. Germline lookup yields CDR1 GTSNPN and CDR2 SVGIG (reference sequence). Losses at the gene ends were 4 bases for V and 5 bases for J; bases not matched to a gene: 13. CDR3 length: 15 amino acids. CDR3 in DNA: TGTGCCTGGACCTCAAGGGGGCCCCTTGGGGAGACCCAGTACTTC. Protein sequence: CAWTSRGPLGETQYF.

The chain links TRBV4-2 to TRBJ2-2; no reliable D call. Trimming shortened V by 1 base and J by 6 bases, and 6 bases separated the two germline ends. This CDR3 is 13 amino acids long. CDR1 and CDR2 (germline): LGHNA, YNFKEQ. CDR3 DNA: TGTGCCAGCAGCCAAGTTGTATCCGGGGAGCTGTTTTTT. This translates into CASSQVVSGELFF.

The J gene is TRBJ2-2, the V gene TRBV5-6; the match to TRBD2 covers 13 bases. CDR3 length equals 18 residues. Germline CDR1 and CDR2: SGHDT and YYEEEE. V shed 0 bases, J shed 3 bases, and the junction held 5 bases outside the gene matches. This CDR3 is CASSLAVLAGGDTGELFF. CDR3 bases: TGTGCCAGCAGCTTGGCCGTACTAGCGGGGGGGGACACCGGGGAGCTGTTTTTT.